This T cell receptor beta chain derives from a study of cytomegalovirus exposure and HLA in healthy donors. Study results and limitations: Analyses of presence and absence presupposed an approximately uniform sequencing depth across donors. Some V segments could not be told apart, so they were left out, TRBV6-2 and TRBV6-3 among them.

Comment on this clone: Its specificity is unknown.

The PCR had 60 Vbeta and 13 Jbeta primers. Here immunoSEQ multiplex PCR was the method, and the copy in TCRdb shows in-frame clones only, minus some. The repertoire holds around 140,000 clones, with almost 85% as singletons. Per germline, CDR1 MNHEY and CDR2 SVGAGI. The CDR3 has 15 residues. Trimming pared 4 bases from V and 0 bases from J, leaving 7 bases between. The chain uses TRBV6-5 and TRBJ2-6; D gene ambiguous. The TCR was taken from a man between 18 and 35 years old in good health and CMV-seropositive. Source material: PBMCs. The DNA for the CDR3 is TGTGCCAGCAGTTCGGAGTTCTCTGGGGCCAACGTCCTGACTTTC. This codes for CASSSEFSGANVLTF.